These 25 T cell receptor beta chains were all obtained from the same sample, sequenced in a study of shared clonotypes between healthy human individuals. The naive CD8 fraction comprised CD45RO-negative cells positively selected for CCR7 and excluded terminally differentiated effector memory CD45RA+ cells. Sequenced by immunoSEQ multiplex PCR; TCRdb stores in-frame clones only, minus some. The sample includes more than 2 million clones, approximately 94% of them seen just once. Sequencing was carried out using naive CD8+ T cells sorted from blood. The receptors derive from a man between 18 and 29 years old in good health.

The CDR3 sequence: CASSATSTGRFTDTQYF. CDR3 bases: TGTGCCAGCAGTGCAACCTCGACAGGAAGATTCACAGATACGCAGTATTTT. The chain carries TRBV6-1 and TRBJ2-3; D may be TRBD1 (6 bases). The CDR3 consists of 17 residues. Germline lookup yields CDR1 MNHNS and CDR2 SASEGT. V lost 4 bases and J lost 2, with 19 bases in between.

The J gene is TRBJ2-2, the V gene TRBV10-3, with 7 bases lining up with TRBD1. This CDR3 contains 16 residues. V lost 5 bases to trimming and J lost 3 bases; unmatched junction nucleotides: 9. CDR1 and CDR2 (germline): ENHRY, SYGVKD. The CDR3 region has the DNA TGTGCCATCAGTATCAATCAGGGGGTAGACACCGGGGAGCTGTTTTTT. It translates to CAISINQGVDTGELFF.

V gene TRBV28 combines with J gene TRBJ2-7, with D possibly TRBD2 on 6 matching bases. The germline CDR1 and CDR2 sequences are MDHEN and SYDVKM. The CDR3 is 15 residues long. V gave up 7 bases and J gave up 3 bases, with 19 bases separating them. The CDR3 DNA follows: TGTGCCAGCACCGCCTGGGGGAGGAAGAACTACGAGCAGTACTTC. It encodes CASTAWGRKNYEQYF. The full variable domain, rest sourced from reference TRBV28 and TRBJ2-7, is DVKVTQSSRYLVKRTGEKVFLECVQDMDHENMFWYRQDPGLGLRLIYFSYDVKMKEKGDIPEGYSVSREKKERFSLILESASTNQTSMYLCASTAWGRKNYEQYFGPGTRLTVT.

V and J are TRBV5-1 and TRBJ2-7; possibly TRBD2 for D (6 bases). Between the trimmed V and J ends, which lost 7 bases and 3 bases, there was a span of 14 bases. Germline lookup yields CDR1 SGHRS and CDR2 YFSETQ. CDR3 length: 13 amino acids. The CDR3 DNA follows: TGCGCCAGCGGGTTCGGAGGGGACTACGAGCAGTACTTC. The encoded protein is CASGFGGDYEQYF. Full variable domain (remainder filled in from reference TRBV5-1 and TRBJ2-7): KAGVTQTPRYLIKTRGQQVTLSCSPISGHRSVSWYQQTPGQGLQFLFEYFSETQRNKGNFPGRFSGRQFSNSRSEMNVSTLELGDSALYLCASGFGGDYEQYFGPGTRLTVT.

The chain joins TRBV5-1 to TRBJ2-7, with 9 bases that match TRBD1. Trimming cost V 1 base and J 3 bases; bases outside gene matches: 8. The CDR3 covers 16 residues. CDR1 SGHRS and CDR2 YFSETQ come from the germline V gene. CDR3 sequence (DNA): TGCGCCAGCAGCTTGCGCCTAGGGACAGGGATCTACGAGCAGTACTTC. Translated, it gives CASSLRLGTGIYEQYF.

The V call is TRBV7-9, the J call TRBJ2-1; no firm D call. Between the trimmed V and J ends, which lost 5 bases and 8 bases, there was a span of 10 bases. Germline V gene data show CDR1 as SEHNR and CDR2 as FQNEAQ (reference sequence). The CDR3 is 12 residues long. CDR3 in DNA: TGTGCCAGCAGCCCTAACGGGTATGAGCAGTTCTTC. Residues: CASSPNGYEQFF. Based on the CDR3 plus reference TRBV7-9 and TRBJ2-1, the full variable domain is DTGVSQNPRHKITKRGQNVTFRCDPISEHNRLYWYRQTLGQGPEFLTYFQNEAQLEKSRLLSDRFSAERPKGSFSTLEIQRTEQGDSAMYLCASSPNGYEQFFGPGTRLTVL.

The J gene is TRBJ2-7, the V gene TRBV7-9, with 11 bases lining up with TRBD2. CDR1 and CDR2 (germline): SEHNR, FQNEAQ (reference sequence). V was clipped by 5 bases and J by 0 bases; unmatched bases: 6. This CDR3 spans 16 amino acids. CDR3 in DNA: TGTGCCAGCAGCGCCACGACTAGCGGGGACTCCTACGAGCAGTACTTC. Translation: CASSATTSGDSYEQYF.

A remark on this clone: This CDR3 is also generated by other DNA sequences in the sample. The gene calls are TRBV6-6 and TRBJ1-5; D ambiguous. Trimming cost V 2 bases and J 4 bases, with 6 bases left between them. CDR3 size: 13 residues. Looked up from germline, CDR1 is MNHNY and CDR2 is SVGAGI (reference sequence). The CDR3 DNA reads TGTGCCAGCAGTTACGTCGGAAATCAGCCCCAGCATTTT. It codes for CASSYVGNQPQHF.

This sequence joins TRBV18 and TRBJ1-2; D is possibly TRBD1 (5 bases). Per the germline V gene, CDR1 is KGHSH and CDR2 is LQKENI. V was clipped by 2 bases and J by 0 bases, with 10 bases between them. CDR3 length: 15 residues. The CDR3 loop is CASSPTGETNYGYTF. The CDR3 nucleotides are TGTGCCAGCTCACCAACGGGGGAAACTAACTATGGCTACACCTTC.

This clone has only one observation. V and J are TRBV13 and TRBJ2-7; a weak D match, TRBD2 (5 bases). V lost 0 bases and J lost 0, with 15 bases in between. There are 17 residues in the CDR3. Germline V lookup: CDR1 PRHDT, CDR2 FYEKMQ (reference sequence). The CDR3 protein is CASSLGQAGTISYEQYF. CDR3 nucleotide sequence: TGTGCCAGCAGCTTAGGCCAGGCGGGTACGATCTCCTACGAGCAGTACTTC.

The chain combines TRBV5-8 with TRBJ1-6; a possible D gene is TRBD1 (5 bases). The CDR3 is 14 amino acids. Between the trimmed V and J ends, which lost 2 bases and 9 bases, there was a span of 12 bases. Per the germline V gene, CDR1 is SGHTS and CDR2 is YDEGEE. CDR3 DNA: TGTGCCAGCAGCTTCGGGCAGGGAAGTTCACCCCTCCACTTT. As protein: CASSFGQGSSPLHF.

The chain is built from TRBV7-9 and TRBJ2-3; possibly TRBD2 for D (6 bases). V dropped 4 bases and J dropped 6 bases, with 17 bases sitting between them. Germline V gives CDR1 SEHNR, CDR2 FQNEAQ (reference sequence). The CDR3 loop spans 15 amino acids. CDR3 sequence (DNA): TGTGCCAGCAGCTCCGGGTCGCGGGACGGGGATACGCAGTATTTT. As protein: CASSSGSRDGDTQYF. Filled out from reference TRBV7-9 and TRBJ2-3, the complete variable domain reads DTGVSQNPRHKITKRGQNVTFRCDPISEHNRLYWYRQTLGQGPEFLTYFQNEAQLEKSRLLSDRFSAERPKGSFSTLEIQRTEQGDSAMYLCASSSGSRDGDTQYFGPGTRLTVL.

V gene TRBV27 combines with J gene TRBJ2-3; D possibly corresponds to TRBD1 (7 bases). Germline V gene lookup returns CDR1 MNHEY and CDR2 SMNVEV (reference sequence). CDR3 length: 16 amino acids. Trimming shortened V by 6 bases and J by 3 bases, and 19 bases separated the two germline ends. The CDR3 here is CASSADQGEETDTQYF. In DNA, the CDR3 is TGTGCCAGCAGCGCCGACCAGGGGGAGGAAACAGATACGCAGTATTTT.

This clone was found once. This chain uses TRBV14 with TRBJ2-7; no clear D. The germline V gene encodes CDR1 SGHDN and CDR2 FVKESK. This CDR3 is 15 amino acids long. Trimming took off 1 base at V and 3 bases at J, with 13 bases between the two ends. The CDR3 spells CASSQVTSRFYEQYF. The DNA of the CDR3 is TGTGCCAGCAGCCAAGTGACTTCCCGATTCTACGAGCAGTACTTC. Together with reference TRBV14 and TRBJ2-7, the CDR3 gives the full variable domain: EAGVTQFPSHSVIEKGQTVTLRCDPISGHDNLYWYRRVMGKEIKFLLHFVKESKQDESGMPNNRFLAERTGGTYSTLKVQPAELEDSGVYFCASSQVTSRFYEQYFGPGTRLTVT.

V usage is TRBV9 and J usage is TRBJ1-1; 8 positions agree with TRBD1. The CDR3 totals 12 residues. The ends lost 4 bases at V and 8 bases at J; junction bases unmatched: 4. CDR1 is SGDLS, CDR2 YYNGEE, per germline. The CDR3 nucleotides read TGTGCCAGCAGCTCTACAGGGGGGGAAGCTTTCTTT. This gives the protein CASSSTGGEAFF.

The chain recombines TRBV4-1 with TRBJ1-1; 7 bases fit TRBD1. V lost 1 base and J lost 7; bases outside the gene matches: 12. The CDR3 sequence is 16 residues long. Per the germline V gene, CDR1 is MGHRA and CDR2 is YSYEKL. Here the CDR3 reads CASSQGIGGAGLEAFF. The CDR3 DNA reads TGCGCCAGCAGCCAAGGAATAGGGGGCGCCGGTCTTGAAGCTTTCTTT.

This rearrangement joins TRBV27 to TRBJ2-7; D is undetermined. This CDR3 region has 13 residues. The germline CDR1 and CDR2 sequences are MNHEY and SMNVEV (reference sequence). Trimming pared 0 bases from V and 2 bases from J, leaving 5 bases between. CDR3 bases: TGTGCCAGCAGTTTATCAGACGCCTACGAGCAGTACTTC. This sequence encodes CASSLSDAYEQYF.

This rearrangement joins TRBV27 to TRBJ1-2; no clear D gene. The ends were cut back, 4 bases at V and 5 bases at J, with 17 bases in the middle. The CDR3 loop spans 15 amino acids. The germline gives CDR1 MNHEY, CDR2 SMNVEV (reference sequence). This CDR3 is CASSSSPDTFYGYTF. The CDR3 bases are TGTGCCAGCAGTTCCTCCCCAGACACTTTTTATGGCTACACCTTC.

The rearrangement joins TRBV11-2 to TRBJ2-1; 13 nucleotides line up with TRBD2. V was clipped by 6 bases and J by 8 bases; unmatched bases: 7. The V gene's germline CDR1 is SGHAT and CDR2 FQNNGV. CDR3 length equals 15 residues. Written as DNA, the CDR3 is TGTGCCAGCAGGAGGACTAGCGGGGGTGGGGATGAGCAGTTCTTC. Protein sequence: CASRRTSGGGDEQFF.

This chain links TRBV4-1 with TRBJ1-5, with D unclear. Germline V gene data show CDR1 as MGHRA and CDR2 as YSYEKL. Trimming pared 0 bases from V and 3 bases from J, leaving 9 bases between. CDR3 length: 15 residues. The CDR3 DNA is TGCGCCAGCAGCCAAGATCCCCCCCCCAATCAGCCCCAGCATTTT. Translation gives CASSQDPPPNQPQHF.

The rearrangement links TRBV7-2 to TRBJ1-3, with D possibly matching TRBD1 (5 bases). Trimming left V 5 bases short and J 6 bases short, with 20 bases between. The CDR3 is 16 residues long. The germline gives CDR1 SGHTA, CDR2 FQGNSA. CDR3 DNA sequence: TGTGCCAGCAGCCCCGGGGAGGGGTGGTACGAAAACACCATATATTTT. Translation gives CASSPGEGWYENTIYF.

This chain joins TRBV2 and TRBJ2-7; D may be TRBD2 (5 bases). CDR3 length: 16 residues. Deletions cut 2 bases from V and 0 bases from J, with 14 bases between. The V gene's germline CDR1 is SNHLY and CDR2 FYNNEI. Written as DNA, the CDR3 is TGTGCCAGCAGTGAACAGCGAGGGATTCCCTCCTACGAGCAGTACTTC. Translation gives CASSEQRGIPSYEQYF.

On this clone: Other DNA sequences in this sample translate to the same CDR3. J is TRBJ1-1 and V is TRBV27; D unclear. The CDR3 extends over 13 amino acids. Germline-derived CDR1 and CDR2 are MNHEY and SMNVEV (reference sequence). Trimming took 3 bases from V and 3 from J, leaving 8 bases between them. CDR3 sequence reads: CASSLGSYTEAFF. CDR3 nucleotide sequence: TGTGCCAGCAGTTTGGGGTCGTACACTGAAGCTTTCTTT.

V is TRBV7-9 and J is TRBJ2-1; D not certain. Germline CDR1 is SEHNR and CDR2 is FQNEAQ (reference sequence). The CDR3 has 15 residues. Trimming removed 1 base from V and 2 bases from J, with 9 bases in between. Here the CDR3 DNA reads TGTGCCAGCAGCTTAGAGGGTCCCGCCTACAATGAGCAGTTCTTC. This translates into CASSLEGPAYNEQFF.

The V call is TRBV11-2, the J call TRBJ1-1; D gene uncertain. The CDR3 has 12 residues. V was clipped by 8 bases and J by 7 bases, with 14 bases between them. Germline V lookup: CDR1 SGHAT, CDR2 FQNNGV. The CDR3 region is CASGQSGREAFF. In DNA, the CDR3 is TGTGCCAGCGGGCAGAGTGGGCGTGAAGCTTTCTTT.